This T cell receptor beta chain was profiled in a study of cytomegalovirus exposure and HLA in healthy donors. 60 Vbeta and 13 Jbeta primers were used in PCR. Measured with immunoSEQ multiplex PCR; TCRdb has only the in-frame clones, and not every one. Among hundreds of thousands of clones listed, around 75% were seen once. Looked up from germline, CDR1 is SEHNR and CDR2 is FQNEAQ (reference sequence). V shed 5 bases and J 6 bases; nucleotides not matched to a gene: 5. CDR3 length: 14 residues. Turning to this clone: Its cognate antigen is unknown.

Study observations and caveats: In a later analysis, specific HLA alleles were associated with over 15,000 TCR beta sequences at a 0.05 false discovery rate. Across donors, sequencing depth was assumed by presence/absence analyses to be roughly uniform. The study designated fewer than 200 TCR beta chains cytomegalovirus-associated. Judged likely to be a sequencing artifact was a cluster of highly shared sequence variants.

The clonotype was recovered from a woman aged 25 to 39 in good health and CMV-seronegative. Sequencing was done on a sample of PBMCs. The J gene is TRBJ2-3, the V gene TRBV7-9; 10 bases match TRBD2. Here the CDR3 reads CASSVLAGVDTQYF. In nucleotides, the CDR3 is TGTGCCAGCAGCGTTCTAGCGGGAGTTGATACGCAGTATTTT.